The clone carrying this TCR beta chain appeared once. The target antigen is unknown. The table came from immunoSEQ multiplex PCR; TCRdb's copy has only in-frame clones and leaves some out. Of 9,500 to 14,000 clones in the sample, roughly 84% were seen once. The germline V and J ends were trimmed by 4 bases and 4 bases, with 20 bases remaining between them. This CDR3 is 16 amino acids long. CDR1 is SGHKS and CDR2 is YYEKEE in the germline V gene (reference sequence). Described time point: week 5, during vaccination. The vaccine gave 300 ug of a 20-mer mutant IDH1 peptide subcutaneously per dose. The data were obtained in a study of a mutant IDH1 vaccine in newly diagnosed glioma. Overall study: Vaccine dosing followed radiotherapy by 4-6 weeks, or accompanied temozolomide cycles. Previous care, which was radiotherapy, temozolomide, or both, most often involved both.

The clonotype originates from a woman aged 40 to 50 with glioma. Some clones in this sample may be carry-over from other donors' samples. Sequences were derived from PBMCs, sampled from a glioma patient whose treatment included an IDH1 peptide vaccine. V gene TRBV5-5 combines with J gene TRBJ2-5, with D possibly matching TRBD1 (6 bases). The CDR3 DNA follows: TGTGCCAGCAGCCCCCCCCCGGGGACACCGGGAGAGACCCAGTACTTC. Translating it yields CASSPPPGTPGETQYF.